The present T cell receptor beta chain was sequenced within a study of shared clonotypes between healthy human individuals. The CDR3 has 14 amino acids. V lost 6 bases and J lost 4, with 10 bases in between. Germline assignment: CDR1 SGHTA and CDR2 FQGNSA. Regarding the study as a whole: Around 5% was the fraction of naive CD4 clonotypes found shared across four donors. It was the non-shared clonotypes that had lower generation probabilities than clonotypes shared by all four donors.

Produced via immunoSEQ multiplex PCR; TCRdb's table is partial and in-frame only. Of 2 million to 2.5 million clones detected, 95% appear once; the ten largest clones hold roughly 0.13%. This clone was seen once. The antigen remains unidentified. The chain recombines TRBV7-2 with TRBJ1-6, with TRBD1 as a possible D gene (6 bases). Sequenced sample: naive CD4+ T cells sorted from blood. Subset specified: CD45RA+ positively selected. This TCR was sampled from a man aged 18-30 years in good health. The CDR3 spells CASRRGGYNSPLHF. The CDR3 region has the DNA TGTGCCAGCAGGAGGGGGGGATATAATTCACCCCTCCACTTT.